The 30 T cell receptor beta chains in this list originate from one sample, sequenced in a study of CD8 T cells in Susac syndrome. RNA was extracted with the RNeasy kit, and a quantity of roughly 0.5 to 1 ug was reverse transcribed using random hexamers. One entry per CDR3 protein, called by TCRdb with MiXCR from the immunoSEQ multiplex PCR reads. The profile shows about 73,000 distinct CDR3 sequences, approximately 95% of them singletons. The specimen was CD8+ T cells from PBMCs. These receptors were collected from a human donor with multiple sclerosis.

The chain has TRBV29-1 and TRBJ2-1; D not certain. The CDR3 loop spans 15 amino acids. Germline V gene lookup returns CDR1 SQVTM and CDR2 ANQGSEA. The V gene lost 8 bases and the J gene lost 5 bases, with 22 bases spanning the gap. CDR3 sequence: CSLRVSSMPNNEQFF. The CDR3 nucleotides read TGCAGCCTTCGAGTTAGCTCCATGCCGAACAATGAGCAGTTCTTC.

The V gene is TRBV6-2 or TRBV6-3, the J gene TRBJ1-2, with 8 bases that match TRBD1. Germline CDR1 reads MNHEY; CDR2 reads SVGEGT. After removal of 0 bases from V and 6 bases from J, the junction contained 3 bases not matched to a gene. CDR3 length: 14 amino acids. CDR3 nucleotides: TGTGCCAGCAGTTACTCGAGGGGACAGGATGGCTACACCTTC. Its protein is CASSYSRGQDGYTF.

This clonotype occurred once. This chain joins TRBV9 and TRBJ1-1; 7 positions match TRBD1. V was pared by 3 bases and J by 2 bases, with 7 bases of the junction left unmatched. Germline CDR1 is SGDLS and CDR2 is YYNGEE. The CDR3 runs 15 residues. CDR3 bases: TGTGCCAGCAGCGCCCGACAGGGAGACAACACTGAAGCTTTCTTT. Translated, it gives CASSARQGDNTEAFF.

The chain joins TRBV2 to TRBJ1-1; 10 nucleotides line up with TRBD1. CDR1 is SNHLY and CDR2 is FYNNEI in the germline V gene. Trimming at V came to 5 bases and at J to 5 bases, leaving 5 bases not matched to a gene. The CDR3 is 14 amino acids. The CDR3 region has the DNA TGTGCCAGCAGTTACCCGGGACAGGGGACTGAAGCTTTCTTT. Its protein product is CASSYPGQGTEAFF.

The rearrangement uses TRBV6-1 and TRBJ1-1; D is perhaps TRBD1 (5 bases). This CDR3 has 14 amino acids. Germline CDR1 MNHNS, CDR2 SASEGT. Trimming took 4 bases from V and 5 from J, leaving 14 bases between them. CDR3 residues: CASSGWQTETEAFF. The CDR3 coding sequence is TGTGCCAGCAGTGGGTGGCAGACAGAGACTGAAGCTTTCTTT.

V usage is TRBV30 and J usage is TRBJ2-2, with D possibly being TRBD1 (6 bases). The CDR3 contains 16 residues. The V end was cut by 3 bases, the J end by 3 bases, with 17 bases between. Germline V lookup: CDR1 GTSNPN, CDR2 SVGIG (reference sequence). The CDR3 is CAWRGPGTLYTGELFF. For the CDR3, the DNA is TGTGCCTGGAGGGGACCCGGGACACTTTACACCGGGGAGCTGTTTTTT. Full variable domain (missing parts from reference TRBV30 and TRBJ2-2): SQTIHQWPATLVQPVGSPLSLECTVEGTSNPNLYWYRQAAGRGLQLLFYSVGIGQISSEVPQNLSASRPQDRQFILSSKKLLLSDSGFYLCAWRGPGTLYTGELFFGEGSRLTVL.

The chain recombines TRBV7-6 with TRBJ1-5, with unresolved D. V was cut by 2 bases and J by 6 bases, with 8 bases left in between. CDR1 is SGHVS, CDR2 FNYEAQ, per germline. This CDR3 has 13 amino acids. CDR3 sequence reads: CASSLQESQPQHF. The CDR3 nucleotides read TGTGCCAGCAGCTTACAGGAGAGTCAGCCCCAGCATTTT.

The chain links TRBV12-3 or TRBV12-4 to TRBJ2-4; 11 bases are shared with TRBD1. This CDR3 comprises 18 residues. The V gene end was trimmed by 7 bases and the J gene end by 0 bases; junction bases not matched to a gene: 11. The CDR3, as DNA: TGTGCCAGCACCCTTTACCGGGACAGGGGGTTAGCCAAAAACATTCAGTACTTC. This sequence encodes CASTLYRDRGLAKNIQYF.

The chain has TRBV7-9 and TRBJ2-1; TRBD2 matches 12 bases. CDR1 and CDR2 (germline): SEHNR, FQNEAQ (reference sequence). There are 15 residues in the CDR3. Trimming cost V 5 bases and J 5 bases; bases outside gene matches: 4. This CDR3 is CASSLTSGRDNEQFF. CDR3 nucleotide sequence: TGTGCCAGCAGCCTGACTAGCGGGAGAGACAATGAGCAGTTCTTC. Full variable domain (remainder filled in from reference TRBV7-9 and TRBJ2-1): DTGVSQNPRHKITKRGQNVTFRCDPISEHNRLYWYRQTLGQGPEFLTYFQNEAQLEKSRLLSDRFSAERPKGSFSTLEIQRTEQGDSAMYLCASSLTSGRDNEQFFGPGTRLTVL.

The J gene is TRBJ1-5, the V gene TRBV19, with D possibly being TRBD1 (6 bases). The germline gives CDR1 LNHDA, CDR2 SQIVND (reference sequence). The CDR3 length is 15 residues. V lost 3 bases, J lost 0 bases, and 9 bases lay in between. CDR3 DNA: TGTGCCAGTAGTATGTCAGGGGTTAGCAATCAGCCCCAGCATTTT. Its protein is CASSMSGVSNQPQHF.

The chain joins TRBV29-1 to TRBJ2-7; TRBD1 might be the D (6 bases). Germline CDR1 reads SQVTM; CDR2 reads ANQGSEA. The CDR3 totals 12 residues. Trimming removed 7 bases at V and 3 bases at J, with 13 bases between. CDR3 DNA sequence: TGCAGCGCCCGATCGGACAGCTACGAGCAGTACTTC. Its protein product is CSARSDSYEQYF.

The CDR3 reads CASSIFSGGDGSYEQYF. The CDR3 DNA sequence: TGTGCCAGTAGTATTTTCAGCGGGGGGGACGGGTCCTACGAGCAGTACTTC. The rearrangement joins TRBV19 to TRBJ2-7; 10 bases are shared with TRBD2. J was trimmed by 1 base and V by 3 bases; bases with no gene match: 9. The CDR3 spans 17 residues. Germline CDR1 LNHDA, CDR2 SQIVND (reference sequence).

The gene calls are TRBV7-6 and TRBJ2-2, with D perhaps TRBD1 (6 bases). Germline CDR1 SGHVS, CDR2 FNYEAQ. The CDR3 spans 16 residues. V lost 0 bases and J lost 0, with 8 bases in between. The CDR3: CASSLAGTSNTGELFF. Written as DNA, the CDR3 is TGTGCCAGCAGCTTAGCAGGGACATCGAACACCGGGGAGCTGTTTTTT.

The chain carries TRBV7-3 and TRBJ2-3; no clear D. The CDR3 is 14 residues long. Per the germline V gene, CDR1 is SGHTA and CDR2 is FQGTGA. Between the trimmed V and J ends, which lost 1 base and 1 base, there was a span of 6 bases. The CDR3 reads CASSLSRGTDTQYF. The CDR3, as DNA: TGTGCCAGCAGCTTAAGCCGGGGCACAGATACGCAGTATTTT.

This chain links TRBV7-2 with TRBJ1-1, with a possible D match to TRBD1 (6 bases). Trimming shortened V by 7 bases and J by 6 bases, and 12 bases separated the two germline ends. There are 12 residues in the CDR3. Germline V gives CDR1 SGHTA, CDR2 FQGNSA. The CDR3 DNA reads as TGTGCCAGCACCGCGGGGGCGGCTGAAGCTTTCTTT. It is translated as CASTAGAAEAFF.

The J gene is TRBJ2-1, the V gene TRBV27; 12 bases match TRBD1. The CDR3 has 16 residues. V lost 3 bases, J lost 8 bases, and 8 bases stayed unmatched. From germline, CDR1 is MNHEY and CDR2 SMNVEV (reference sequence). This CDR3 reads CASSLVGQGAIHEQFF. The CDR3 DNA is TGTGCCAGCAGTTTGGTGGGACAGGGGGCGATCCATGAGCAGTTCTTC.

V is TRBV29-1 and J is TRBJ1-4; D unclear. V lost 0 bases and J lost 6, with 11 bases in between. Germline V gene data show CDR1 as SQVTM and CDR2 as ANQGSEA. This CDR3 has 14 residues. For the CDR3, the DNA is TGCAGCGTTGAAGATCTGGGATTAGATGAAAAACTGTTTTTT. Translating it yields CSVEDLGLDEKLFF.

This clonotype was counted a single time. The rearrangement joins TRBV5-1 to TRBJ2-3; 14 bases line up with TRBD2. The trim removed 5 bases at V and 4 bases at J, leaving 3 bases unmatched. Germline CDR1 SGHRS, CDR2 YFSETQ. The CDR3 covers 15 residues. CDR3 residues: CASRGGLAGADTQYF. The CDR3 nucleotides are TGCGCCAGCAGAGGGGGACTAGCGGGGGCAGATACGCAGTATTTT.

The chain combines TRBV10-3 with TRBJ2-7; 7 bases are shared with TRBD1. Germline trimming cut 7 bases from V and 2 bases from J; bases unmatched to any gene: 5. CDR1 and CDR2 from the germline V gene are ENHRY and SYGVKD. This CDR3 spans 13 amino acids. The CDR3 nucleotides read TGTGCCATCACAGCCGGGACAGCCTACGAGCAGTACTTC. As protein: CAITAGTAYEQYF.

Concerning this clonotype: At one of its ends the junction is not consistent with the germline gene, which may arise from a read error. The chain joins TRBV7-7 to TRBJ2-1, with TRBD1 identical over 10 bases. The CDR3 extends over 16 amino acids. Germline CDR1 SSHAT, CDR2 FNYEAQ (reference sequence). As DNA, the CDR3 is TGTGCTAGCAGCTTAGCGCCCTCGACAGGGGGCTATGAGCAGTTCTTC. It is translated as CASSLAPSTGGYEQFF.

This clonotype was counted once. The rearrangement links TRBV10-3 to TRBJ2-7; 12 nucleotides align to TRBD2. After removal of 3 bases from V and 8 bases from J, the junction contained 5 bases not matched to a gene. The CDR3 is made up of 14 amino acids. Germline CDR1 ENHRY, CDR2 SYGVKD. CDR3 DNA: TGTGCCATCAGTGACCCGGGACTAGCGGGCAAGCAGTACTTC. Translation gives CAISDPGLAGKQYF.

CDR3 nucleotide sequence: TGTGCCAGCAGCCCAGGACAGGGGGATCAGCCCCAGCATTTT. Translated: CASSPGQGDQPQHF. The chain couples TRBV5-6 to TRBJ1-5; 10 positions match TRBD1. The CDR3 runs to 14 residues. Germline V CDR1 and CDR2: SGHDT, YYEEEE. The junction had 3 bases not matched to a gene; V was cut back by 4 bases and J by 5 bases.

This clonotype has a handful of counts. The chain recombines TRBV5-6 with TRBJ2-7; unclear D gene. CDR1 is SGHDT, CDR2 YYEEEE, per germline. V lost 4 bases and J 1 base, leaving 9 bases between the germline ends. This CDR3 comprises 13 residues. The chain's CDR3 is CASSPGRSYEQYF. CDR3 nucleotide sequence: TGTGCCAGCAGCCCGGGCCGTTCCTACGAGCAGTACTTC.

The DNA for the CDR3 is TGTGCCAGCATCCTATCTAGCGGGAGGTCTAATGAGCAGTTCTTC. It yields the protein CASILSSGRSNEQFF. The chain recombines TRBV13 with TRBJ2-1; 11 bases are shared with TRBD2. J was trimmed by 7 bases and V by 7 bases; bases with no gene match: 9. In germline, CDR1 is PRHDT, CDR2 FYEKMQ (reference sequence). The length of the CDR3 is 15 residues.

This chain uses TRBV4-3 with TRBJ1-2; D not certain. The CDR3 runs 14 residues. Looked up from germline, CDR1 is LGHNA and CDR2 is YSLEER. Trimming took 0 bases from V and 4 from J, leaving 9 bases between them. CDR3 in DNA: TGCGCCAGCAGCCAAGAGGCGGGCTCCTATGGCTACACCTTC. Translating it yields CASSQEAGSYGYTF.

This sequence joins TRBV29-1 and TRBJ1-2; 7 bases line up with TRBD1. CDR1 and CDR2 (germline): SQVTM, ANQGSEA. V trimming: 3 bases; J trimming: 4 bases; junction bases outside the gene matches: 2. This CDR3 comprises 12 residues. CDR3 nucleotides: TGCAGCGTTGACAGGGGGGCCTATGGCTACACCTTC. Translation gives CSVDRGAYGYTF.

This sequence joins TRBV6-2 or TRBV6-3 and TRBJ1-5; D gene ambiguous. The germline V gene has CDR1 MNHEY and CDR2 SVGEGT. This CDR3 spans 15 amino acids. Trimming took 2 bases from V and 2 from J, leaving 10 bases between them. In nucleotides, the CDR3 is TGTGCCAGCAGTTACCCGAACGGGGGCAATCAGCCCCAGCATTTT. Translated, it gives CASSYPNGGNQPQHF.

The chain recombines TRBV4-1 with TRBJ2-1; perhaps TRBD1 as D (6 bases). V gave up 5 bases and J gave up 8 bases, with 10 bases separating them. Germline CDR1 MGHRA, CDR2 YSYEKL. The CDR3 consists of 12 residues. The CDR3 nucleotides are TGCGCCAGCAGCTCTGGGGGCGATGAGCAGTTCTTC. Translating it yields CASSSGGDEQFF.

The rearrangement uses TRBV6-5 and TRBJ1-1; no firm D call. Trimming removed 1 base from V and 5 bases from J, with 14 bases in between. The CDR3 extends over 15 amino acids. Germline-derived CDR1 and CDR2 are MNHEY and SVGAGI. Written as DNA, the CDR3 is TGTGCCAGCAGTTACTTTGGACGGGAGAGGACTGAAGCTTTCTTT. It is translated as CASSYFGRERTEAFF.

V usage is TRBV19 and J usage is TRBJ1-1, with D possibly TRBD1 on 5 matching bases. The CDR3 runs 13 residues. Germline CDR1 reads LNHDA; CDR2 reads SQIVND (reference sequence). The germline V and J ends were trimmed by 5 bases and 8 bases, with 15 bases remaining between them. This CDR3 reads CASSGGLYREAFF. For the CDR3, the DNA is TGTGCCAGTAGTGGCGGGCTTTACAGGGAAGCTTTCTTT.